Sequencing of this T cell receptor (beta chain) was carried out in a study of shared clonotypes between healthy human individuals. The CDR3 covers 14 residues. Germline V lookup: CDR1 SGHRS, CDR2 YFSETQ. Trimming removed 0 bases at V and 8 bases at J, with 12 bases between. The table came from immunoSEQ multiplex PCR; TCRdb's copy has only in-frame clones and leaves some out. The sample has 95,000 to 120,000 clones, 65% to 75% seen once. This clone was picked up a small number of times. This receptor was taken from a woman aged 25-40 years in good health. Sequenced input: memory CD8+ T cells sorted from blood. Subset: CD45RO+ cells pooled with CCR7-negative TemRA cells. This chain uses TRBV5-1 with TRBJ2-1; D remains ambiguous. Here the CDR3 DNA reads TGCGCCAGCAGCTTGGGCGACTGGCCTGATGAGCAGTTCTTC. This sequence encodes CASSLGDWPDEQFF.